This T cell receptor beta chain is from a study of CD8+CD57+ T cells in acquired aplastic anemia. Background on the study: Sorted CD4+ and CD8+ cells gave an average of approximately 3 ug of DNA. Findings and caveats of the study: Patients and healthy controls showed no significant CD8+ Simpson's diversity difference. Some 30 shared CD8+ CDR3s appeared highly expressed within patients' immunodominant clones.

A note on this clonotype: Its antigen is undetermined.

Looked up from germline, CDR1 is SGHVT and CDR2 is SQSDAQ. CDR3 size: 14 residues. The V segment lost 5 bases and the J segment 0 bases; nucleotides outside the gene matches: 2. TCR beta VDJ and CDR3 profiles were obtained from a genomic DNA template. TCRdb recomputed calls from the reads with MiXCR, one row per CDR3 protein. The sample records 250,000 to 350,000 distinct CDR3 sequences, roughly 50% being singletons. This sequence originates from a human donor with severe aplastic anemia or a healthy control (not recorded which). Sequenced input: sorted CD4+, CD8+, or CD8+CD57+ T cells (not recorded which) from PBMCs. The chain is built from TRBV7-4 and TRBJ1-2; 8 bases agree with TRBD1. The CDR3 nucleotides read TGTGCCAGCAGCACGGGACAGGCTAACTATGGCTACACCTTC. This gives the protein CASSTGQANYGYTF.